These 13 T cell receptor beta chains were sequenced from one sample in a study of early T cells in non-severe SARS-CoV-2 infection. TCRdb re-called the 5' RACE reads through MiXCR, storing one row per CDR3 protein. This sample carries about 35,000 distinct CDR3 sequences, over 5% of them seen once, and the ten largest clones take about 6%. The material was whole blood, obtained at baseline. These receptors originate from an adult who was a healthcare worker with PCR-confirmed SARS-CoV-2 infection or an uninfected control (not recorded which).

In its sample, this clonotype was seen many times. V is TRBV5-1 and J is TRBJ2-3; D gene ambiguous. The CDR3 runs 14 residues. V lost 1 base and J 2 bases, leaving 8 bases between the germline ends. Germline V lookup: CDR1 SGHRS, CDR2 YFSETQ. This CDR3 is CASSLMENTDTQYF. The CDR3 coding sequence is TGCGCCAGCAGCTTGATGGAGAACACAGATACGCAGTATTTT.

The sample holds a few counts of this clonotype. J is TRBJ2-3 and V is TRBV20-1; TRBD2 aligns across 7 bases. This CDR3 region has 14 residues. Germline values: CDR1 DFQATT, CDR2 SNEGSKA (reference sequence). V lost 4 bases, J lost 4 bases, and 8 bases stayed unmatched. CDR3 residues: CSANGASGPDTQYF. The CDR3 region has the DNA TGCAGTGCTAATGGGGCTAGCGGCCCAGATACGCAGTATTTT.

This clonotype was seen more than once but under ten times. The chain joins TRBV6-5 to TRBJ2-3; 8 bases line up with TRBD1. CDR1 is MNHEY and CDR2 is SVGAGI in the germline V gene. V lost 5 bases and J lost 2; bases outside the gene matches: 9. The CDR3 extends over 16 amino acids. CDR3 sequence: CASSHPPGQDTDTQYF. For the CDR3, the DNA is TGTGCCAGCAGTCATCCCCCGGGACAGGACACAGATACGCAGTATTTT.

This clonotype was observed at least ten times. The chain links TRBV28 to TRBJ2-2, with 8 positions matching TRBD1. Germline V gives CDR1 MDHEN, CDR2 SYDVKM. This CDR3 is 16 amino acids long. V gave up 3 bases and J gave up 7 bases; unmatched junction bases: 10. DNA for the CDR3: TGTGCCAGCAGTTTCAGCAGGGGGCGCTTCGGCGGGGAGCTGTTTTTT. Translated: CASSFSRGRFGGELFF.

There are many counts of this clonotype. The chain carries TRBV28 and TRBJ1-6, with D possibly being TRBD1 (6 bases). The CDR3 is 16 amino acids. Trimming took 3 bases from V and 8 from J, leaving 17 bases between them. The germline CDR1 and CDR2 sequences are MDHEN and SYDVKM. The CDR3 protein is CASSFLGAGVDSPLHF. The CDR3 nucleotides read TGTGCCAGCAGTTTTCTGGGGGCGGGCGTGGATTCACCCCTCCACTTT.

This clonotype was seen repeatedly, ten times or more. The J gene is TRBJ2-1, the V gene TRBV12-3 or TRBV12-4, with D possibly matching TRBD2 (6 bases). This CDR3 is built from 16 residues. V shed 3 bases and J shed 1 base, with 13 bases lying between them. CDR3 coding DNA: TGTGCCAGCAGTTTTGATGCGGGATCGTCCTACAATGAGCAGTTCTTC. It specifies CASSFDAGSSYNEQFF.

This clonotype came up a few times. J is TRBJ2-1 and V is TRBV19; 8 bases align to TRBD1. Trimming removed 4 bases from V and 4 bases from J; junction bases left unmatched: 12. This CDR3 contains 17 residues. Germline lookup yields CDR1 LNHDA and CDR2 SQIVND (reference sequence). CDR3 DNA sequence: TGTGCCAGTAGTACCCGAACGACAGGGGTAAGATACAATGAGCAGTTCTTC. It is translated as CASSTRTTGVRYNEQFF.

Regarding this clonotype: A much larger clone sits a single nucleotide away, making a read error possible. The V call is TRBV7-9, the J call TRBJ2-5; D possibly corresponds to TRBD2 (6 bases). The CDR3 has 15 amino acids. In germline, CDR1 is SEHNR, CDR2 FQNEAQ (reference sequence). The CDR3 region is CTSSFVASDGETQYF. The CDR3 nucleotides are TGTACCAGCAGCTTCGTGGCTAGCGATGGAGAGACCCAGTACTTC. Full variable domain (remainder filled in from reference TRBV7-9 and TRBJ2-5): DTGVSQNPRHKITKRGQNVTFRCDPISEHNRLYWYRQTLGQGPEFLTYFQNEAQLEKSRLLSDRFSAERPKGSFSTLEIQRTEQGDSAMYLCTSSFVASDGETQYFGPGTRLLVL.

This clonotype appeared many times. V usage is TRBV18 and J usage is TRBJ2-1; 9 bases match TRBD2. V was pared by 6 bases and J by 6 bases, with 9 bases of the junction left unmatched. CDR1 and CDR2 from the germline V gene are KGHSH and LQKENI. The CDR3 runs 15 residues. In nucleotides, the CDR3 is TGTGCCAGCTCCCCAGTACTACTAGCGGGCAATGAGCAGTTCTTC. Translated, it gives CASSPVLLAGNEQFF. The complete variable domain, with remaining parts taken from reference TRBV18 and TRBJ2-1, reads NAGVMQNPRHLVRRRGQEARLRCSPMKGHSHVYWYRQLPEEGLKFMVYLQKENIIDESGMPKERFSAEFPKEGPSILRIQQVVRGDSAAYFCASSPVLLAGNEQFFGPGTRLTVL.

This clonotype was observed many times. This chain links TRBV20-1 with TRBJ1-5; tentative D call: TRBD1 (5 bases). The V gene's germline CDR1 is DFQATT and CDR2 SNEGSKA (reference sequence). This CDR3 comprises 14 residues. Deletions cut 0 bases from V and 9 bases from J, with 15 bases between. The CDR3 region is CSARETGPVMPQHF. CDR3 bases: TGCAGTGCTAGAGAAACAGGCCCTGTAATGCCCCAGCATTTT.

This clonotype was counted ten times or more. V gene TRBV7-2 combines with J gene TRBJ2-3; no definite D call. The CDR3 is 11 amino acids. From germline, CDR1 is SGHTA and CDR2 FQGNSA. Trimming cost V 1 base and J 12 bases, with 8 bases left between them. The CDR3 region is CASSLGVPQYF. CDR3 DNA: TGTGCCAGCAGCTTAGGGGTCCCCCAGTATTTT. The complete variable domain, with remaining parts taken from reference TRBV7-2 and TRBJ2-3, reads GAGVSQSPSNKVTEKGKDVELRCDPISGHTALYWYRQSLGQGLEFLIYFQGNSAPDKSGLPSDRFSAERTGGSVSTLTIQRTQQEDSAVYLCASSLGVPQYFGPGTRLTVL.

The J gene is TRBJ2-3, the V gene TRBV7-2; D might be TRBD2 (5 bases). Trimming removed 8 bases at V and 3 bases at J, with 18 bases between. Germline CDR1 and CDR2: SGHTA and FQGNSA. The CDR3 loop spans 15 amino acids. The CDR3 spells CASGPLTTGTDTQYF. The DNA of the CDR3 is TGTGCCAGCGGCCCTCTGACCACGGGGACAGATACGCAGTATTTT.

This clonotype was seen repeatedly, ten times or more. The chain recombines TRBV7-2 with TRBJ2-3, with D perhaps matching TRBD1 (6 bases). The CDR3 is made up of 20 amino acids. CDR1 is SGHTA and CDR2 is FQGNSA in the germline V gene. Trimming shortened V by 3 bases and J by 1 base, and 26 bases separated the two germline ends. The CDR3 DNA reads as TGTGCCAGCAGCTTTTATGCCCCCCGGGACACCCTAACTCGCACAGATACGCAGTATTTT. The encoded protein is CASSFYAPRDTLTRTDTQYF.